Below are 21 T cell receptor beta chains sequenced from a single sample in a study of shared clonotypes between healthy human individuals. Method: immunoSEQ multiplex PCR; TCRdb's copy keeps in-frame clones and lacks some. The sample contains about 2,500,000 clones, around nine tenths of which appear only once. Specimen: naive CD4+ T cells sorted from blood. Subset noted: CD45RA+ positively selected. These receptors all stem from a young man in good health.

The rearrangement links TRBV4-1 to TRBJ2-3; D gene ambiguous. The CDR3 runs to 17 residues. Trimming pared 1 base from V and 6 bases from J, leaving 20 bases between. From germline, CDR1 is MGHRA and CDR2 YSYEKL. The DNA of the CDR3 is TGCGCCAGCAGCCAAGCCCTATCGCCCGGGTTGGGGGATACGCAGTATTTT. It encodes CASSQALSPGLGDTQYF.

The chain has TRBV27 and TRBJ2-7, with 8 nucleotides matching TRBD1. This CDR3 has 15 residues. With 5 bases clipped from V and 4 bases from J, the junction kept 10 bases outside the gene matches. Germline CDR1 is MNHEY and CDR2 is SMNVEV (reference sequence). CDR3 DNA: TGTGCCAGCAGTCCTTCGACAGGGGACACGTACGAGCAGTACTTC. Its protein is CASSPSTGDTYEQYF.

The rearrangement links TRBV19 to TRBJ2-5; TRBD2 matches 9 bases. Germline CDR1 is LNHDA and CDR2 is SQIVND (reference sequence). The CDR3 has 15 residues. With 4 bases clipped from V and 5 bases from J, the junction kept 8 bases outside the gene matches. CDR3 bases: TGTGCCAGTAGTAAACTTAGCGGGAGCGCGGAGACCCAGTACTTC. It specifies CASSKLSGSAETQYF. The variable domain in full, with the rest retrieved from reference TRBV19 and TRBJ2-5, is DGGITQSPKYLFRKEGQNVTLSCEQNLNHDAMYWYRQDPGQGLRLIYYSQIVNDFQKGDIAEGYSVSREKKESFPLTVTSAQKNPTAFYLCASSKLSGSAETQYFGPGTRLLVL.

The CDR3 bases are TGTGCCTGGAGTAGGGGTTCCGAGCAGTACTTC. This encodes CAWSRGSEQYF. The chain carries TRBV30 and TRBJ2-7, with a possible D match to TRBD1 (5 bases). Germline-derived CDR1 and CDR2 are GTSNPN and SVGIG (reference sequence). V lost 2 bases and J lost 6, with 8 bases in between. This CDR3 contains 11 residues. The entire variable domain, with the rest obtained from reference TRBV30 and TRBJ2-7, is as follows: SQTIHQWPATLVQPVGSPLSLECTVEGTSNPNLYWYRQAAGRGLQLLFYSVGIGQISSEVPQNLSASRPQDRQFILSSKKLLLSDSGFYLCAWSRGSEQYFGPGTRLTVT.

The chain couples TRBV2 to TRBJ2-1; 9 bases match TRBD2. The ends lost 3 bases at V and 2 bases at J; junction bases unmatched: 11. Germline values: CDR1 SNHLY, CDR2 FYNNEI. This CDR3 is 18 amino acids long. The CDR3 protein is CASSEGGGGGAAYNEQFF. Here the CDR3 DNA reads TGTGCCAGCAGTGAGGGTGGAGGCGGGGGGGCTGCCTACAATGAGCAGTTCTTC.

The J gene is TRBJ1-2, the V gene TRBV18; the D gene is possibly TRBD1 (6 bases). V was clipped by 3 bases and J by 3 bases, with 14 bases between them. The germline CDR1 and CDR2 sequences are KGHSH and LQKENI. This CDR3 spans 15 amino acids. The CDR3 bases are TGTGCCAGCTCACCCTGGACAGCGGACGACTATGGCTACACCTTC. It codes for CASSPWTADDYGYTF.

Concerning this clone: At one of its ends the junction is not consistent with the germline gene, which may arise from a read error. This sequence joins TRBV7-7 and TRBJ2-5; 10 nucleotides align to TRBD1. CDR1 is SSHAT, CDR2 FNYEAQ, per germline (reference sequence). This CDR3 is built from 17 residues. CDR3 amino acids: CASSRDPGQGRVETQYF. CDR3 DNA sequence: TGTGCTAGCAGCCGCGACCCGGGACAGGGGCGCGTTGAGACCCAGTACTTC.

This clone came up once. The gene calls are TRBV7-2 and TRBJ1-2; 8 nucleotides line up with TRBD1. Losses at the gene ends were 5 bases for V and 8 bases for J; bases not matched to a gene: 10. The CDR3 sequence is 14 residues long. Germline CDR1 and CDR2: SGHTA and FQGNSA. The CDR3 nucleotides are TGTGCCAGCAGCAACCACAGGGGGGAAGGCGGCTACACCTTC. Encoded protein: CASSNHRGEGGYTF. The variable domain in full, with the rest retrieved from reference TRBV7-2 and TRBJ1-2, is GAGVSQSPSNKVTEKGKDVELRCDPISGHTALYWYRQSLGQGLEFLIYFQGNSAPDKSGLPSDRFSAERTGGSVSTLTIQRTQQEDSAVYLCASSNHRGEGGYTFGSGTRLTVV.

The J gene is TRBJ2-5, the V gene TRBV5-1; D perhaps matches TRBD2 (5 bases). The V gene lost 5 bases and the J gene lost 7 bases, with 21 bases spanning the gap. This CDR3 has 15 residues. Per germline, CDR1 SGHRS and CDR2 YFSETQ. This CDR3 is CASRPTPTDYLTQYF. Written as DNA, the CDR3 is TGCGCCAGCAGACCAACCCCGACCGACTATTTGACCCAGTACTTC.

For the CDR3, the DNA is TGTGCCAGCAGCAGAACGGACAAAAGGAAGACCCAGTACTTC. It is translated as CASSRTDKRKTQYF. The chain has TRBV21-1 and TRBJ2-5; the table's D call, TRBD1, was not checked against the DNA. TRBV21-1 is a documented pseudogene. This CDR3 has 14 residues.

J is TRBJ1-6 and V is TRBV30; 7 nucleotides agree with TRBD1. Per germline, CDR1 GTSNPN and CDR2 SVGIG (reference sequence). Germline trimming cut 7 bases from V and 2 bases from J; bases unmatched to any gene: 8. This CDR3 has 15 amino acids. The CDR3 coding sequence is TGTGCCTTCCTCCGGCAGGGGGCCTATAATTCACCCCTCCACTTT. Protein product: CAFLRQGAYNSPLHF.

This clone was counted a single time. This chain joins TRBV7-8 and TRBJ1-1; unclear D gene. The germline gives CDR1 SGHVS, CDR2 FQNEAQ. CDR3 size: 15 residues. V gave up 3 bases and J gave up 0 bases, with 11 bases separating them. The CDR3 reads CASSFSPAMNTEAFF. CDR3 in DNA: TGTGCCAGCAGCTTTAGTCCAGCCATGAACACTGAAGCTTTCTTT.

This chain connects TRBV10-3 to TRBJ1-2; TRBD1 agrees at 8 bases. V dropped 7 bases and J dropped 2; count of bases not matched to a gene: 6. The CDR3 spans 14 residues. Germline CDR1 reads ENHRY; CDR2 reads SYGVKD. In nucleotides, the CDR3 is TGTGCCATCACAGGACAGGGTGGGAACTATGGCTACACCTTC. Translation: CAITGQGGNYGYTF.

CDR3 in DNA: TGTGCCAGCAGGCCGCCGGGACTAGCGGTTACAGATACGCAGTATTTT. Translation gives CASRPPGLAVTDTQYF. J is TRBJ2-3 and V is TRBV28; 11 nucleotides match TRBD2. The CDR3 covers 16 residues. The V and J ends lost 6 bases and 3 bases, in that order; junction bases with no gene match: 8. CDR1 is MDHEN and CDR2 is SYDVKM in the germline V gene.

The chain links TRBV10-3 to TRBJ2-3; D unclear. Trimming removed 8 bases at V and 3 bases at J, with 6 bases between. Germline V gene sequence: CDR1 ENHRY, CDR2 SYGVKD. This CDR3 contains 11 residues. The DNA for the CDR3 is TGTGCCATCCGCCAAACAGATACGCAGTATTTT. It yields the protein CAIRQTDTQYF.

The chain employs TRBV7-9 and TRBJ2-5; no firm D call. The V gene lost 4 bases and the J gene lost 5 bases, with 14 bases spanning the gap. The germline V gene has CDR1 SEHNR and CDR2 FQNEAQ (reference sequence). This CDR3 comprises 14 residues. This CDR3 reads CASSSRTFGETQYF. CDR3 in DNA: TGTGCCAGCAGCTCGCGAACCTTTGGGGAGACCCAGTACTTC.

This chain joins TRBV6-1 and TRBJ2-2; 7 nucleotides agree with TRBD1. The CDR3 runs to 15 residues. The junction had 6 bases not matched to a gene; V was cut back by 2 bases and J by 6 bases. Germline V lookup: CDR1 MNHNS, CDR2 SASEGT. The CDR3 region is CASSERRGISGELFF. The CDR3 DNA sequence: TGTGCCAGCAGTGAACGCAGGGGGATATCCGGGGAGCTGTTTTTT.

The chain employs TRBV2 and TRBJ1-2; D is unclear. The CDR3 sequence is 13 residues long. V lost 3 bases to trimming and J lost 2 bases, with 7 bases between them. Germline V lookup: CDR1 SNHLY, CDR2 FYNNEI. The chain's CDR3 is CASSDIGNYGYTF. CDR3 DNA sequence: TGTGCCAGCAGTGATATAGGGAACTATGGCTACACCTTC.

The J gene is TRBJ1-3, the V gene TRBV9; 7 nucleotides line up with TRBD1. The CDR3 is 15 residues long. The ends lost 4 bases at V and 0 bases at J; junction bases unmatched: 4. Germline CDR1 is SGDLS and CDR2 is YYNGEE. CDR3 in DNA: TGTGCCAGCAGCCTCGGGACAGACTCTGGAAACACCATATATTTT. Protein sequence: CASSLGTDSGNTIYF.

This rearrangement joins TRBV7-2 to TRBJ1-4; D is perhaps TRBD1 (6 bases). V dropped 1 base and J dropped 3 bases, with 9 bases sitting between them. Germline lookup yields CDR1 SGHTA and CDR2 FQGNSA. The CDR3 sequence is 15 residues long. CDR3 sequence: CASSLVKGANEKLFF. The CDR3 region has the DNA TGTGCCAGCAGCTTAGTTAAGGGGGCTAATGAAAAACTGTTTTTT.

To note about this clone: In the same sample, other DNA sequences code for this CDR3. The rearrangement uses TRBV10-3 and TRBJ1-1, with 7 bases fitting TRBD1. This CDR3 has 15 amino acids. Germline CDR1 ENHRY, CDR2 SYGVKD. Trimming took 0 bases from V and 1 from J; bases not matched to a gene: 2. The CDR3: CAISESEGANTEAFF. The DNA of the CDR3 is TGTGCCATCAGTGAGTCCGAGGGGGCGAACACTGAAGCTTTCTTT.